This is a list of T cell receptor beta chains from one sample in a study of shared clonotypes between healthy human individuals. TCRdb's table, derived via immunoSEQ multiplex PCR, lists solely in-frame clones and lacks some. The sample lists some 1.5 million clones; 95% to 97% were seen once. Sequenced input: naive CD4+ T cells sorted from blood. These receptor sequences come from a man aged 25 to 45 in good health. The CDR3 runs from the conserved cysteine through the conserved F or W. The D gene is left open where the match is weak. Clone size is given for some rows only: seen once, a few or many times, or a class if the clone is expanded.

J: TRBJ1-3; length: 15; D: NA; size: NA; V: TRBV7-8; CDR3: CASSLAEGFGNTIYF; DNA: TGTGCCAGCAGCTTAGCGGAGGGATTTGGAAACACCATATATTTT
J: TRBJ2-3; length: 13; D: NA; size: NA; V: TRBV25-1; CDR3: CASEAGTEDTQYF; DNA: TGTGCCAGCGAGGCAGGGACGGAAGATACGCAGTATTTT
J: TRBJ2-7; length: 18; D: TRBD2; size: once; V: TRBV7-9; CDR3: CASSLSGLAVRSSYEQYF; DNA: TGTGCCAGCAGCTTATCGGGACTAGCGGTTAGGAGCTCCTACGAGCAGTACTTC
J: TRBJ2-3; length: 12; D: NA; size: once; V: TRBV28; CDR3: CAADGAGDTQYF; DNA: TGTGCCGCCGATGGAGCTGGAGATACGCAGTATTTT
J: TRBJ1-2; length: 14; D: NA; size: NA; V: TRBV5-1; CDR3: CASSLMGPQDGYTF; DNA: TGCGCCAGCAGCTTGATGGGGCCGCAAGATGGCTACACCTTC
J: TRBJ1-2; length: 13; D: NA; size: NA; V: TRBV9; CDR3: CASSVYSHYGYTF; DNA: TGTGCCAGCAGCGTTTACAGCCACTATGGCTACACCTTC
J: TRBJ2-1; length: 17; D: NA; size: NA; V: TRBV7-2; CDR3: CASSRLPQRAIYNEQFF; DNA: TGTGCCAGCAGCCGGCTCCCCCAGCGGGCCATCTACAATGAGCAGTTCTTC
J: TRBJ1-5; length: 16; D: NA; size: NA; V: TRBV7-2; CDR3: CASSLLPGQQNQPQHF; DNA: TGTGCCAGCAGCTTATTACCCGGGCAGCAGAATCAGCCCCAGCATTTT
J: TRBJ2-6; length: 18; D: TRBD1; size: NA; V: TRBV7-9; CDR3: CASTPGTGDLRGANVLTF; DNA: TGTGCCAGCACCCCCGGGACAGGGGATTTGAGAGGGGCCAACGTCCTGACTTTC
J: TRBJ2-1; length: 12; D: NA; size: NA; V: TRBV18; CDR3: CASSQGAGEQFF; DNA: TGTGCCAGCTCACAAGGGGCGGGTGAGCAGTTCTTC
J: TRBJ2-7; length: 14; D: NA; size: NA; V: TRBV11-2; CDR3: CASSSSRVSYEQYF; DNA: TGTGCCAGCAGCTCCTCCAGAGTCTCCTACGAGCAGTACTTC
J: TRBJ1-2; length: 15; D: TRBD1; size: NA; V: TRBV18; CDR3: CASSHRGGAIYGYTF; DNA: TGTGCCAGCTCACACCGAGGGGGCGCTATCTATGGCTACACCTTC
J: TRBJ2-1; length: 18; D: TRBD2; size: NA; V: TRBV9; CDR3: CASSVGTSGRASYNEQFF; DNA: TGTGCCAGCAGCGTTGGGACTAGCGGGAGGGCATCCTACAATGAGCAGTTCTTC
J: TRBJ2-1; length: 17; D: TRBD2; size: NA; V: TRBV11-1; CDR3: CASSPLTRGSSYNEQFF; DNA: TGTGCCAGCAGCCCCTTAACGCGGGGGAGCTCCTACAATGAGCAGTTCTTC
J: TRBJ2-7; length: 13; D: NA; size: NA; V: TRBV19; CDR3: CASSINPGFEQYF; DNA: TGTGCCAGTAGTATAAATCCAGGGTTCGAGCAGTACTTC
J: TRBJ2-3; length: 17; D: TRBD2; size: NA; V: TRBV27; CDR3: CASRTFSAGGYTDTQYF; DNA: TGTGCCAGCAGAACGTTCTCAGCGGGAGGATACACAGATACGCAGTATTTT
J: TRBJ2-7; length: 13; D: NA; size: NA; V: TRBV7-2; CDR3: CASSFRAKREQYF; DNA: TGTGCCAGCAGCTTTAGGGCGAAACGCGAGCAGTACTTC
J: TRBJ2-1; length: 14; D: NA; size: NA; V: TRBV28; CDR3: CASSFNRGYNEQFF; DNA: TGTGCCAGCAGTTTCAATAGGGGCTACAATGAGCAGTTCTTC
J: TRBJ2-4; length: 17; D: TRBD1; size: NA; V: TRBV28; CDR3: CASSLRTGAVVENIQYF; DNA: TGTGCCAGCAGTCTTAGGACAGGGGCGGTGGTTGAAAACATTCAGTACTTC
J: TRBJ2-5; length: 16; D: TRBD1; size: NA; V: TRBV9; CDR3: CASSPSGQGYYETQYF; DNA: TGTGCCAGCAGCCCCTCGGGACAGGGGTATTACGAGACCCAGTACTTC
J: TRBJ2-7; length: 11; D: NA; size: NA; V: TRBV7-9; CDR3: CASSSGYLEYF; DNA: TGTGCCAGCAGCTCTGGGTACTTAGAGTACTTC
J: TRBJ2-1; length: 12; D: NA; size: NA; V: TRBV5-4; CDR3: CASRMDNNEQFF; DNA: TGTGCCAGCAGGATGGACAACAATGAGCAGTTCTTC
J: TRBJ2-7; length: 16; D: NA; size: NA; V: TRBV5-8; CDR3: CASSLERDVRSYEQYF; DNA: TGTGCCAGCAGCTTGGAACGTGACGTACGGTCCTACGAGCAGTACTTC
J: TRBJ2-7; length: 12; D: TRBD1; size: NA; V: TRBV28; CDR3: CASSQGQYEQYF; DNA: TGTGCCAGCAGTCAGGGACAGTACGAGCAGTACTTC
J: TRBJ2-7; length: 15; D: NA; size: once; V: TRBV27; CDR3: CASSLYPGVGYEQYF; DNA: TGTGCCAGCAGTTTATACCCAGGGGTAGGCTACGAGCAGTACTTC
J: TRBJ1-3; length: 14; D: NA; size: NA; V: TRBV5-1; CDR3: CASSSPLSGNTIYF; DNA: TGCGCCAGCAGCTCTCCCCTCTCTGGAAACACCATATATTTT
J: TRBJ1-3; length: 13; D: NA; size: NA; V: TRBV2; CDR3: CASSMSSGNTIYF; DNA: TGTGCCAGCAGTATGAGCTCTGGAAACACCATATATTTT
J: TRBJ2-5; length: 14; D: TRBD1; size: NA; V: TRBV5-1; CDR3: CASSSGTGGETQYF; DNA: TGCGCCAGCAGCAGCGGGACAGGGGGAGAGACCCAGTACTTC
J: TRBJ2-7; length: 12; D: NA; size: NA; V: TRBV19; CDR3: CASSEGNYEQYF; DNA: TGTGCCAGTAGTGAAGGGAACTACGAGCAGTACTTC